Below are 22 T cell receptor beta chains sequenced from a single sample in a study of shared clonotypes between healthy human individuals. Clones were read by immunoSEQ multiplex PCR, and TCRdb kept only the in-frame ones, dropping some. The sample holds 2 million to 3 million clones, 90% to 95% seen once. Sequencing input: naive CD4+ T cells from PBMCs. Subset noted: CD45RA+ positively selected. The receptor set was obtained from a young man in good health. Some clones in this sample may be carry-over from other donors' samples.

The count of this clone is one. V gene TRBV19 combines with J gene TRBJ2-1; the D call may be TRBD1 or TRBD2 (6 bases each). This CDR3 contains 15 residues. The ends were cut back, 6 bases at V and 6 bases at J, with 18 bases in the middle. The germline CDR1 and CDR2 sequences are LNHDA and SQIVND (reference sequence). This CDR3 is CASSPIGGSGNEQFF. The CDR3 bases are TGTGCCAGTAGCCCCATAGGGGGTAGCGGCAATGAGCAGTTCTTC.

The table lists this clone with a count of one. Mismatch with germline at one junction end may stem from a read error. The chain recombines TRBV5-6 with TRBJ2-1; no firm D call. Germline V CDR1 and CDR2: SGHDT, YYEEEE. The length of the CDR3 is 16 residues. CDR3 bases: TGTGCCGGCAGATTTAACCGGGCCCCTCCTTACAATGAGCAGTTCTTC. Its protein product is CAGRFNRAPPYNEQFF.

The V and J genes are TRBV6-6 and TRBJ2-3; tentatively, D is TRBD1 (6 bases). Trimming took 2 bases from V and 0 from J, leaving 9 bases between them. The CDR3 is 15 amino acids. The germline gives CDR1 MNHNY, CDR2 SVGAGI (reference sequence). This CDR3 is CASSYLRGSTDTQYF. As DNA, the CDR3 is TGTGCCAGCAGTTACCTAAGGGGGAGCACAGATACGCAGTATTTT.

Comment on this clone: At the DNA level, this CDR3 is encoded by other sequences in the same sample as well. The CDR3 DNA is TGTGCCAGCAGCCCGGGCGGGGGGGGTTCCTACGAGCAGTACTTC. Protein product: CASSPGGGGSYEQYF. The chain is built from TRBV7-2 and TRBJ2-7; 9 bases match TRBD2. The length of the CDR3 is 15 residues. CDR1 SGHTA and CDR2 FQGNSA come from the germline V gene. Trimming at V came to 5 bases and at J to 1 base, leaving 6 bases not matched to a gene.

V and J are TRBV11-2 and TRBJ2-1; 11 bases are shared with TRBD2. The CDR3 is 17 amino acids. Trimming at V came to 6 bases and at J to 6 bases, leaving 13 bases not matched to a gene. Per germline, CDR1 SGHAT and CDR2 FQNNGV. CDR3 nucleotide sequence: TGTGCCAGCAGTCGAACTAGGACTAGCGGGTTGGGCAATGAGCAGTTCTTC. Residues: CASSRTRTSGLGNEQFF.

This clone appeared a single time. The chain is built from TRBV5-1 and TRBJ1-2; D unresolved. The CDR3 sequence is 15 residues long. Germline V gives CDR1 SGHRS, CDR2 YFSETQ. The ends were cut back, 4 bases at V and 2 bases at J, with 15 bases in the middle. Written as DNA, the CDR3 is TGCGCCAGCAGCACGCAATCGGGCACCAACTATGGCTACACCTTC. This sequence encodes CASSTQSGTNYGYTF.

The rearrangement links TRBV28 to TRBJ2-2, with 7 positions matching TRBD1. Trimming removed 1 base from V and 2 bases from J; junction bases left unmatched: 7. The germline V gene encodes CDR1 MDHEN and CDR2 SYDVKM. The CDR3 consists of 17 residues. The CDR3 sequence: CASSLLWDRRNTGELFF. The CDR3 coding sequence is TGTGCCAGCAGTTTATTGTGGGACAGAAGAAACACCGGGGAGCTGTTTTTT.

This rearrangement joins TRBV5-1 to TRBJ2-2; 7 bases are a match to TRBD2. V was clipped by 2 bases and J by 1 base; unmatched bases: 11. Germline CDR1 is SGHRS and CDR2 is YFSETQ. The CDR3 spans 18 residues. This CDR3 reads CASSFLLGPGGNTGELFF. The DNA of the CDR3 is TGCGCCAGCAGCTTTCTTTTGGGGCCGGGAGGGAACACCGGGGAGCTGTTTTTT.

The chain combines TRBV28 with TRBJ1-5; D possibly corresponds to TRBD1 (5 bases). CDR1 is MDHEN and CDR2 is SYDVKM in the germline V gene. Trimming cost V 7 bases and J 3 bases, with 16 bases left between them. The CDR3 is 15 residues long. This chain's CDR3 is CASNLGRPNNQPQHF. CDR3 sequence (DNA): TGTGCCAGCAACCTGGGACGGCCAAACAATCAGCCCCAGCATTTT.

The genes are TRBV18 and TRBJ2-7; D might be TRBD2 (6 bases). Trimming cost V 3 bases and J 5 bases, with 14 bases left between them. Germline lookup yields CDR1 KGHSH and CDR2 LQKENI. This CDR3 spans 14 amino acids. The CDR3 loop reads CASSPRGRGDEQYF. The CDR3 DNA reads as TGTGCCAGCTCACCGCGGGGAAGGGGCGACGAGCAGTACTTC.

The genes are TRBV5-1 and TRBJ2-2, with a weak D call TRBD2 (6 bases). The CDR3 is 17 residues long. The germline CDR1 and CDR2 sequences are SGHRS and YFSETQ. With 3 bases removed from V and 6 bases from J, the gap between germline ends came to 21 bases. DNA of the CDR3: TGCGCCAGCAGCTCTACCCCCGGGACTCAAGCCCCCGGGGAGCTGTTTTTT. This encodes CASSSTPGTQAPGELFF.

The chain uses TRBV5-1 and TRBJ2-7; 10 nucleotides match TRBD2. Germline CDR1 SGHRS, CDR2 YFSETQ. CDR3 length equals 15 residues. Unmatched junction bases numbered 8, after V lost 4 bases and J lost 4 bases. CDR3 nucleotide sequence: TGCGCCAGCAGCGTTACCGGACTAGCGGTATACGAGCAGTACTTC. As protein: CASSVTGLAVYEQYF.

The rearrangement joins TRBV5-1 to TRBJ1-5; D is undetermined. Between the trimmed V and J ends, which lost 2 bases and 3 bases, there was a span of 15 bases. Germline CDR1 is SGHRS and CDR2 is YFSETQ. The CDR3 is 16 residues long. The CDR3 DNA is TGCGCCAGCAGCTTCAGCGGGGTTGATGACAATCAGCCCCAGCATTTT. Translation gives CASSFSGVDDNQPQHF.

The chain is built from TRBV6-5 and TRBJ2-2, with TRBD1 matching 10 bases. With 4 bases clipped from V and 3 bases from J, the junction kept 2 bases outside the gene matches. This CDR3 is built from 15 residues. Germline loops: CDR1 MNHEY, CDR2 SVGAGI. The CDR3 nucleotides are TGTGCCAGCAGTTCCGGACAGGGGGACACCGGGGAGCTGTTTTTT. This sequence encodes CASSSGQGDTGELFF.

The CDR3 sequence is CATSRGGGGQSTGANVLTF. The CDR3 DNA follows: TGTGCCACCAGCAGAGGGGGCGGGGGGCAGTCGACTGGGGCCAACGTCCTGACTTTC. The V call is TRBV15, the J call TRBJ2-6, with 8 nucleotides matching TRBD2. CDR1 is LNHNV and CDR2 is YYDKDF in the germline V gene (reference sequence). The CDR3 runs 19 residues. Trimming removed 1 base from V and 2 bases from J; junction bases left unmatched: 10.

This clone was observed once. The chain couples TRBV29-1 to TRBJ2-1; 7 bases are a match to TRBD2. The junction had 6 bases not matched to a gene; V was cut back by 4 bases and J by 6 bases. The CDR3 extends over 13 amino acids. CDR1 and CDR2 (germline): SQVTM, ANQGSEA. CDR3 DNA: TGCAGCGTTGTGCGGGGGTTACTCAATGAGCAGTTCTTC. It specifies CSVVRGLLNEQFF.

CDR3 sequence: CASSVSGKGADTQYF. CDR3 nucleotide sequence: TGTGCCAGCAGTGTGAGCGGCAAAGGGGCAGATACGCAGTATTTT. The chain couples TRBV2 to TRBJ2-3; D is tentatively TRBD1 or TRBD2 (5 bases each). CDR3 length equals 15 residues. Trimming removed 4 bases at V and 4 bases at J, with 15 bases between. Per germline, CDR1 SNHLY and CDR2 FYNNEI.

The CDR3, as DNA: TGTGCCAGCAGTACCGGGACCTACGAGCAGTACTTC. Amino acid sequence: CASSTGTYEQYF. This sequence joins TRBV28 and TRBJ2-7; TRBD2 might be the D (5 bases). Germline CDR1 and CDR2: MDHEN and SYDVKM. Deletions cut 5 bases from V and 2 bases from J, with 7 bases between. This CDR3 is built from 12 residues.

V is TRBV6-6 and J is TRBJ2-3; a weak D match, TRBD2 (6 bases). The CDR3 is 13 residues long. Trimming took 4 bases from V and 9 from J, leaving 14 bases between them. Germline V CDR1 and CDR2: MNHNY, SVGAGI (reference sequence). The CDR3 here is CASSLETSSTQYF. CDR3 bases: TGTGCCAGCAGTTTAGAGACTAGTTCAACGCAGTATTTT.

The sample holds a few counts of this clone. The chain recombines TRBV6-5 with TRBJ2-5, with D perhaps matching TRBD1 (6 bases). Trimming took off 6 bases at V and 4 bases at J, with 12 bases between the two ends. The CDR3 has 13 residues. Germline V gene lookup returns CDR1 MNHEY and CDR2 SVGAGI. CDR3 sequence: CASRKTGIETQYF. The CDR3 nucleotides are TGTGCCAGCAGGAAAACAGGGATAGAGACCCAGTACTTC.

The chain employs TRBV7-9 and TRBJ2-5; no clear D gene. Germline-derived CDR1 and CDR2 are SEHNR and FQNEAQ (reference sequence). Trimming removed 1 base from V and 5 bases from J, with 11 bases in between. This CDR3 contains 14 residues. The DNA for the CDR3 is TGTGCCAGCAGCTTAGTAGGGTTAGGGGAGACCCAGTACTTC. Its protein is CASSLVGLGETQYF.

J is TRBJ2-2 and V is TRBV6-5; 7 bases agree with TRBD1. Trimming at V came to 4 bases and at J to 2 bases, leaving 1 base not matched to a gene. The germline gives CDR1 MNHEY, CDR2 SVGAGI. The length of the CDR3 is 14 residues. Here the CDR3 reads CASSSGGNTGELFF. As DNA, the CDR3 is TGTGCCAGCAGTTCAGGGGGTAACACCGGGGAGCTGTTTTTT.